The 2 T cell receptor beta chains listed next were all sequenced from one sample in a study of PD-L1 blockade in urothelial cancer. Here immunoSEQ multiplex PCR was the method, and the copy in TCRdb shows in-frame clones only, minus some. The repertoire holds some 97,000 clones, with about 90% as singletons. Specimen: PBMCs, collected around atezolizumab (anti-PD-L1) treatment. The source is a woman of 80 years or more with urothelial cancer.

V usage is TRBV7-9 and J usage is TRBJ2-7; 10 nucleotides agree with TRBD1. The CDR3 runs 14 residues. CDR1 SEHNR and CDR2 FQNEAQ come from the germline V gene (reference sequence). The trim removed 4 bases at V and 5 bases at J, leaving 5 bases unmatched. CDR3 in amino acids: CASSSRQGADEQYF. The CDR3, as DNA: TGTGCCAGCAGCTCCCGACAGGGGGCGGACGAGCAGTACTTC.

This chain uses TRBV7-3 with TRBJ2-5, with TRBD2 matching over 8 bases. CDR1 is SGHTA, CDR2 FQGTGA, per germline. There are 14 residues in the CDR3. V lost 4 bases to trimming and J lost 4 bases; unmatched junction nucleotides: 5. CDR3 DNA sequence: TGTGCCAGCAGCTCCGGACTAGCCCCAGAGACCCAGTACTTC. This sequence encodes CASSSGLAPETQYF.